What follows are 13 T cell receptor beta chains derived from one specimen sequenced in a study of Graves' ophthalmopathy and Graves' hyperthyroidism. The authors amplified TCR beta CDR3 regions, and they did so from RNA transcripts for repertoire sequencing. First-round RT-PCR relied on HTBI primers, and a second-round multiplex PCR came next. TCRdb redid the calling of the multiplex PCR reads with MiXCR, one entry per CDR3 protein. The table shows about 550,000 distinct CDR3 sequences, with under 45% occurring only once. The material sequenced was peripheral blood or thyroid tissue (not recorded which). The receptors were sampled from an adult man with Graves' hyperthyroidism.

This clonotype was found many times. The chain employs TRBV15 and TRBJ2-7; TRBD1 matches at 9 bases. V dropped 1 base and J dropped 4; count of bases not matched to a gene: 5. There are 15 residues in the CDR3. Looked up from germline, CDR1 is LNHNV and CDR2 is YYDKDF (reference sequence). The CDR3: CATSRAGTGSYEQYF. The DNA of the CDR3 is TGTGCCACCAGCAGAGCCGGGACAGGGAGTTACGAGCAGTACTTC.

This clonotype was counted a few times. CDR3 bases: TGTGCCAGCATGGAACCGGGACAGTTAGCCTACGAGCAGTACTTC. Translation: CASMEPGQLAYEQYF. The chain joins TRBV7-9 to TRBJ2-7, with 7 bases matching TRBD1. Germline V gene sequence: CDR1 SEHNR, CDR2 FQNEAQ (reference sequence). V gave up 7 bases and J gave up 2 bases; unmatched junction bases: 11. CDR3 length equals 15 residues.

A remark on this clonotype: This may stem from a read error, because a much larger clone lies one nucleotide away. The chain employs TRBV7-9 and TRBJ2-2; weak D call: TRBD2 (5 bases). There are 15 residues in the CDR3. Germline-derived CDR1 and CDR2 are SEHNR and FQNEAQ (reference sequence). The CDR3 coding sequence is TGTGCCAGCAGCCAAAGGGCGGCTTTTACCGGGAAGCTGTTTTTT. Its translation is CASSQRAAFTGKLFF. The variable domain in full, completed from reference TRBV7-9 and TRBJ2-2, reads DTGVSQNPRHKITKRGQNVTFRCDPISEHNRLYWYRQTLGQGPEFLTYFQNEAQLEKSRLLSDRFSAERPKGSFSTLEIQRTEQGDSAMYLCASSQRAAFTGKLFFGEGSRLTVL.

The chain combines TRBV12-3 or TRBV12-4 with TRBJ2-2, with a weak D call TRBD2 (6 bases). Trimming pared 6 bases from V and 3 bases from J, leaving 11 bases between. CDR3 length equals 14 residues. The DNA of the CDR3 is TGTGCCAGCAGCAACGGAGGGGACACCGGGGAGCTGTTTTTT. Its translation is CASSNGGDTGELFF.

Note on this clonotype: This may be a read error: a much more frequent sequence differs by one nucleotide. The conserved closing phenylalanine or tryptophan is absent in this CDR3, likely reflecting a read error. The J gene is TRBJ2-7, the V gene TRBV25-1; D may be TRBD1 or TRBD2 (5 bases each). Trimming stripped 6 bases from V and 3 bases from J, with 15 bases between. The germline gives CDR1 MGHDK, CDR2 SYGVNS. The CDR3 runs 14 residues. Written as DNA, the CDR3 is TGTGCCAGCAGACGGACGGGACGCCTCTACGAGCAGTACCTC. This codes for CASRRTGRLYEQYL.

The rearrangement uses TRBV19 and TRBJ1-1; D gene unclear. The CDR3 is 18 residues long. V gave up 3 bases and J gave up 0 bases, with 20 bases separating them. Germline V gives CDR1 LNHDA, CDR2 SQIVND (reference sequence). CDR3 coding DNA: TGTGCCAGTAGTATGGATCCGGCCAGGCCCATTATGAACACTGAAGCTTTCTTT. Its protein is CASSMDPARPIMNTEAFF.

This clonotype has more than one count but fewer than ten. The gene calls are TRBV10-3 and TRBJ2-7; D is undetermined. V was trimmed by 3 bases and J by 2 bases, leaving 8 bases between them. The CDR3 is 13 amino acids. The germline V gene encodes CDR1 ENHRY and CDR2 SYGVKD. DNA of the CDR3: TGTGCCATCAGTGAAACCGCGCCCTACGAGCAGTACTTC. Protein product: CAISETAPYEQYF.

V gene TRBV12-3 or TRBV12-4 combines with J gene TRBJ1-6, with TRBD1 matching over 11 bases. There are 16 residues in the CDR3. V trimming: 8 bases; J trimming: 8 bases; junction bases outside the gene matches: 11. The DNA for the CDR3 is TGTGCCAGCTCACCACGGGGGACAGGGGGGGATTCACCCCTCCACTTT. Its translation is CASSPRGTGGDSPLHF.

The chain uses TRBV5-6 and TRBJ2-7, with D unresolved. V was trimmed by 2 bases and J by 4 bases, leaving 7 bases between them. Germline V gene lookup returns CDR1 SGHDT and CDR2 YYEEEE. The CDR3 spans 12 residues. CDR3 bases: TGTGCCAGCAGCTTTCAGACTTACGAGCAGTACTTC. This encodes CASSFQTYEQYF.

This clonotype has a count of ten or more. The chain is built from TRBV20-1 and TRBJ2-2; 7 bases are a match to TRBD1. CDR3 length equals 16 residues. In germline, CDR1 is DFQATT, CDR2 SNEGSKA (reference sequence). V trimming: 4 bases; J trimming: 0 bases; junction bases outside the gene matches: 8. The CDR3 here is CSATTPGGTNTGELFF. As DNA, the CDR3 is TGCAGTGCTACAACACCAGGGGGTACGAACACCGGGGAGCTGTTTTTT.

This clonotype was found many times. The CDR3 spells CASSLAVLENTGELFF. The DNA for the CDR3 is TGCGCCAGCAGCTTGGCCGTACTTGAGAACACCGGGGAGCTGTTTTTT. The J gene is TRBJ2-2, the V gene TRBV5-1; D uncertain. This CDR3 is built from 16 residues. Germline CDR1 reads SGHRS; CDR2 reads YFSETQ. V lost 0 bases to trimming and J lost 1 base, with 10 bases between them.

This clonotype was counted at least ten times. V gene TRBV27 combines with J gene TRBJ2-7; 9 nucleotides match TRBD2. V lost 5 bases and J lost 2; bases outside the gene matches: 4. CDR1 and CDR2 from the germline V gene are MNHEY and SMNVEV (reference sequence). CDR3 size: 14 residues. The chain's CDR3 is CASSPGGRAYEQYF. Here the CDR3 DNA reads TGTGCCAGCAGTCCCGGCGGGAGGGCCTACGAGCAGTACTTC.

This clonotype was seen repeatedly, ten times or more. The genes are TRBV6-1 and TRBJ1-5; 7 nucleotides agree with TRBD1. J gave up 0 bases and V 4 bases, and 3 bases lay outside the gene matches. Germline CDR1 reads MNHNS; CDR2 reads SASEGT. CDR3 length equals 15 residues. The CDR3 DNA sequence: TGTGCCAGCAGTGGACAGGGAGGTAGCAATCAGCCCCAGCATTTT. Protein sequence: CASSGQGGSNQPQHF.